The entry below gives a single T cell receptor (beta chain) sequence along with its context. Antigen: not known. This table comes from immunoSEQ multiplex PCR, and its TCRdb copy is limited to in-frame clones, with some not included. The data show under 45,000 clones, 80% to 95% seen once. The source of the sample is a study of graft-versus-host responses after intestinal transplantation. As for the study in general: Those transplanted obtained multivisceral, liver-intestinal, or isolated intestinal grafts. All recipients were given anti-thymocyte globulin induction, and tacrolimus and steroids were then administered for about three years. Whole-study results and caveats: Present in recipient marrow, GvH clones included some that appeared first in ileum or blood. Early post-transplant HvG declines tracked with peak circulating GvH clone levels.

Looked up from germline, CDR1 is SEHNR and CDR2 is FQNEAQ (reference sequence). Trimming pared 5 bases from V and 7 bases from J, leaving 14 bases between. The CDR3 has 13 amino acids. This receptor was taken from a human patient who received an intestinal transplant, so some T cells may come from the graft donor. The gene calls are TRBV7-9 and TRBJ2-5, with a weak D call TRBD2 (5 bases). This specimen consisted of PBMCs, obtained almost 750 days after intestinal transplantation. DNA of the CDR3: TGTGCCAGCAGCCTAGAGGGCTCGGGGACCCAGTACTTC. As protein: CASSLEGSGTQYF.